The clone carrying this T cell receptor (beta chain) was seen just once. Its target is unknown. These data come from a study of graft-versus-host responses after intestinal transplantation. On the study more broadly: The recipients all started with anti-thymocyte globulin induction and then took tacrolimus and steroids for two to four years.

The protocol was immunoSEQ multiplex PCR, while the TCRdb copy is restricted to in-frame clones and leaves out a portion. The sample holds roughly 100,000 clones; over 85% are singletons and the top ten take approximately 1.2%. Study-wide results and caveats: Recipient marrow held GvH clones, some first seen in ileum or blood.

The sequence came from a human donor who received an intestinal transplant. The input for sequencing was unstimulated CD8+ T cells sorted from spleen or lymph node cells, taken before intestinal transplant.

The CDR3 region is CASGPSEQFF. As DNA, the CDR3 is TGTGCCAGCGGTCCGTCTGAGCAGTTCTTC. J is TRBJ2-1 and V is TRBV27; D ambiguous. CDR1 MNHEY and CDR2 SMNVEV come from the germline V gene (reference sequence). The CDR3 runs to 10 residues. The V end was cut by 8 bases, the J end by 9 bases, with 8 bases between.